The rows below give T cell receptor beta chains drawn from one sample of a study of early T cells in non-severe SARS-CoV-2 infection. A single record per CDR3 protein comes from TCRdb applying MiXCR to the 5' RACE reads. There are 35,000 to 40,000 distinct CDR3 sequences in the sample; around 4.6% occur only once, and 15% to 20% lies in the top ten. Sequencing input: whole blood. All receptors come from an adult who was a healthcare worker with PCR-confirmed SARS-CoV-2 infection or an uninfected control (not recorded which). The conserved cysteine and the conserved F or W are not part of the CDR3 here. D genes are given only for firm matches.

J gene,D gene,V gene,CDR3 protein
TRBJ1-5,-,TRBV29-1,SVVVALNQPQH
TRBJ1-3,TRBD1,TRBV27,ASGTAGNTIY
TRBJ2-3,-,TRBV18,ASRGDPPEDTQY
TRBJ2-1,-,TRBV4-1,ASRPGTSSSYNEQF
TRBJ2-7,-,TRBV5-6,ASSIAGSAFEQY
TRBJ2-3,TRBD1,TRBV12-3/TRBV12-4,ASSQAGGKDTQY
TRBJ1-1,-,TRBV7-3,ASSLLVTEAF
TRBJ1-1,-,TRBV29-1,SATTGPMNTEAF
TRBJ1-2,TRBD1,TRBV29-1,SVDRGQTSYT
TRBJ1-1,-,TRBV5-1,ASSLSGGQSNTEAF
TRBJ1-1,-,TRBV20-1,SATDRDGSWNTEAF
TRBJ1-1,-,TRBV5-1,ASSEGRSDTEAF
TRBJ1-1,-,TRBV18,ASSATENTEAF
TRBJ1-6,-,TRBV29-1,SVRGNNNSPLH
TRBJ2-3,-,TRBV20-1,SARGDGGTDTQY
TRBJ1-2,-,TRBV16,ASSPSTINYGYT
TRBJ1-2,-,TRBV5-4,ASSFGENYGYT
TRBJ2-2,-,TRBV12-3/TRBV12-4,ASTITGTGELF
TRBJ1-1,-,TRBV2,ASGEGVLNTEAF
TRBJ2-3,-,TRBV29-1,SVENSTDTQY
TRBJ2-5,TRBD2,TRBV24-1,ATSEGLAGSEETQY
TRBJ2-7,TRBD1,TRBV12-3/TRBV12-4,ASSPGQVGANEQY
TRBJ2-3,TRBD2,TRBV12-3/TRBV12-4,ASSGTSGKIDTQY
TRBJ2-5,-,TRBV7-9,ASSLGTGQRETQY
TRBJ2-5,TRBD2,TRBV7-6,ASSLVLAGGQTQY
TRBJ2-1,-,TRBV11-2,ASILTGGHSYNEQF
TRBJ2-5,-,TRBV4-1,ASSPMAWPKQSETQY
TRBJ1-5,-,TRBV18,ASSPGGQPQH